Presented here are 14 T cell receptor beta chains from one specimen sequenced in a study of graft-versus-host responses after intestinal transplantation. Profiling relied on immunoSEQ multiplex PCR, and the TCRdb table lists in-frame clones only, not all of them. In the table there are tens of thousands of clones, about 92% of which are singletons. The sample here was PBMCs, taken approximately 260 days after intestinal transplant. These receptors all stem from a human patient who received an intestinal transplant, so some T cells may come from the graft donor.

The rearrangement uses TRBV5-1 and TRBJ1-1; 7 nucleotides match TRBD1. The CDR3 is 12 residues long. Germline CDR1 reads SGHRS; CDR2 reads YFSETQ. V shed 4 bases and J 4 bases; nucleotides not matched to a gene: 1. CDR3 nucleotide sequence: TGCGCCAGCAGCCCAGGGGGCACTGAAGCTTTCTTT. It is translated as CASSPGGTEAFF. Filled out from reference TRBV5-1 and TRBJ1-1, the complete variable domain reads KAGVTQTPRYLIKTRGQQVTLSCSPISGHRSVSWYQQTPGQGLQFLFEYFSETQRNKGNFPGRFSGRQFSNSRSEMNVSTLELGDSALYLCASSPGGTEAFFGQGTRLTVV.

This clone was picked up a small number of times. The chain carries TRBV27 and TRBJ1-1, with TRBD1 as a possible D gene (5 bases). Germline lookup yields CDR1 MNHEY and CDR2 SMNVEV (reference sequence). CDR3 size: 14 residues. The germline V and J ends were trimmed by 4 bases and 4 bases, with 13 bases remaining between them. CDR3 coding DNA: TGTGCCAGCAGTTATTCGGGGGGGGGCACTGAAGCTTTCTTT. Its translation: CASSYSGGGTEAFF.

The rearrangement links TRBV19 to TRBJ1-3; D is unclear. Germline V gene sequence: CDR1 LNHDA, CDR2 SQIVND (reference sequence). This CDR3 comprises 15 residues. The ends were cut back, 6 bases at V and 0 bases at J, with 12 bases in the middle. For the CDR3, the DNA is TGTGCCAGTAGCCCTACCCGGGTCTCTGGAAACACCATATATTTT. Translation gives CASSPTRVSGNTIYF.

V gene TRBV7-9 combines with J gene TRBJ2-3; 13 bases are shared with TRBD2. Germline trimming cut 5 bases from V and 2 bases from J; bases unmatched to any gene: 10. CDR1 and CDR2 (germline): SEHNR, FQNEAQ (reference sequence). This CDR3 has 18 amino acids. The CDR3 protein is CASSPPRTSGRDTDTQYF. The CDR3 DNA is TGTGCCAGCAGCCCACCTCGGACTAGCGGGAGAGACACAGATACGCAGTATTTT.

The genes are TRBV2 and TRBJ2-5; no definite D call. The CDR3 extends over 11 amino acids. V dropped 7 bases and J dropped 3 bases, with 6 bases sitting between them. Germline V CDR1 and CDR2: SNHLY, FYNNEI. CDR3 loop: CASKTEETQYF. In nucleotides, the CDR3 is TGTGCCAGCAAGACTGAAGAGACCCAGTACTTC.

This rearrangement joins TRBV28 to TRBJ2-5; 8 bases fit TRBD1. Trimming cost V 5 bases and J 2 bases; bases outside gene matches: 7. Germline CDR1 MDHEN, CDR2 SYDVKM. This CDR3 contains 15 residues. CDR3 region: CASSPPTGGQETQYF. CDR3 DNA: TGTGCCAGCAGTCCACCCACAGGGGGACAAGAGACCCAGTACTTC.

The chain joins TRBV7-2 to TRBJ2-1; 7 positions agree with TRBD2. V lost 1 base to trimming and J lost 15 bases; unmatched junction nucleotides: 15. Germline V gene lookup returns CDR1 SGHTA and CDR2 FQGNSA. This CDR3 region has 15 residues. DNA for the CDR3: TGTGCCAGCAGCTTAGACGGAGGGGCTAGCGGTCAGGTGTTCTTC. This codes for CASSLDGGASGQVFF.

V usage is TRBV7-6 and J usage is TRBJ2-3; no definite D call. CDR3 length: 12 residues. Per the germline V gene, CDR1 is SGHVS and CDR2 is FNYEAQ. V lost 4 bases and J lost 2, with 4 bases in between. The CDR3 bases are TGTGCCAGCAGCTATTACACAGATACGCAGTATTTT. Encoded protein: CASSYYTDTQYF.

This clone was detected only a few times. V gene TRBV5-6 combines with J gene TRBJ1-1, with unresolved D. Germline V gives CDR1 SGHDT, CDR2 YYEEEE. The CDR3 contains 14 residues. The germline V and J ends were trimmed by 5 bases and 6 bases, with 17 bases remaining between them. CDR3 region: CASSLPMGYSEAFF. The CDR3 nucleotides read TGTGCCAGCAGTCTACCTATGGGGTATTCTGAAGCTTTCTTT.

This chain connects TRBV7-9 to TRBJ2-3; a possible D gene is TRBD2 (6 bases). CDR1 is SEHNR and CDR2 is FQNEAQ in the germline V gene (reference sequence). V shed 4 bases and J shed 6 bases, with 20 bases lying between them. The CDR3 sequence is 16 residues long. CDR3 nucleotide sequence: TGTGCCAGCAGCTCCCCTAGAGATGGGGGGAGGGATACGCAGTATTTT. Protein product: CASSSPRDGGRDTQYF.

The chain is built from TRBV11-2 and TRBJ2-7; perhaps D is TRBD1 or TRBD2 (6 bases each). CDR1 and CDR2 (germline): SGHAT, FQNNGV. The germline V and J ends were trimmed by 0 bases and 0 bases, with 9 bases remaining between them. The CDR3 consists of 15 residues. The CDR3 DNA reads as TGTGCCAGCAGCTTAGAGGGGGGCAGCTCCTACGAGCAGTACTTC. Translation: CASSLEGGSSYEQYF.

This chain uses TRBV5-1 with TRBJ2-7, with D possibly TRBD1 on 6 matching bases. Deletions cut 4 bases from V and 5 bases from J, with 16 bases between. The germline V gene encodes CDR1 SGHRS and CDR2 YFSETQ. The CDR3 sequence is 14 residues long. CDR3 amino acids: CASSPPNREHEQYF. The CDR3 nucleotides are TGCGCCAGCAGCCCCCCCAACAGGGAACACGAGCAGTACTTC.

The chain links TRBV5-1 to TRBJ2-3, with D unresolved. The CDR3 covers 14 residues. CDR1 and CDR2 (germline): SGHRS, YFSETQ. V lost 7 bases, J lost 2 bases, and 14 bases lay in between. The CDR3 DNA follows: TGCGCCAGCTCCGCGAGCTCCGCCACAGATACGCAGTATTTT. Its protein product is CASSASSATDTQYF.

This chain joins TRBV5-1 and TRBJ2-1, with D perhaps matching TRBD2 (6 bases). From germline, CDR1 is SGHRS and CDR2 YFSETQ. This CDR3 contains 15 residues. Trimming took 4 bases from V and 2 from J, leaving 13 bases between them. DNA for the CDR3: TGCGCCAGCAGCAGGGCGGGGTCGACCTACAATGAGCAGTTCTTC. Translated: CASSRAGSTYNEQFF.